Sequencing of this TCR beta chain was carried out in a study of blood T cells in healthy people across ages. Study-level results: Estimated diversity across one million T cells was deemed an underestimate.

Alongside a J-beta primer mix, a sample-barcoded 5' primer served in a second PCR lasting roughly 6 to 12 cycles. Every single cDNA molecule received a tag from a template-switch adaptor with 12 random nucleotides. Per-sample output comprised a minimum of 2.5 million paired-end reads containing CDR3. Each CDR3 protein is one row after TCRdb ran MiXCR on the 5' RACE reads. The sample holds about 1.6 million distinct CDR3 sequences, roughly a third seen once. Deletions cut 6 bases from V and 5 bases from J, with 13 bases between. Germline loops: CDR1 MNHEY, CDR2 SMNVEV (reference sequence). CDR3 length: 13 residues. This clonotype was picked up a small number of times. As yet, its antigen is unknown.

The clonotype was recovered from a woman in her twenties or thirties in good health. The chain couples TRBV27 to TRBJ1-2; D is possibly TRBD1 (5 bases). Sequencing input: blood. The CDR3 DNA sequence: TGTGCCAGCAGCCCGGGACCGTCTTATGGCTACACCTTC. As protein: CASSPGPSYGYTF.